This TCR beta chain was sequenced for a study of post-analysis software for immune sequencing data. Background on the study: The courses of disease that were included comprised relapsing-remitting, secondary progressive and progressive-relapsing multiple sclerosis. Study-wide findings and caveats: Four or five TRBV segments were significantly more frequent in patients than in controls. TRBV5-6, TRBV5-1 and TRBV20-1 were among these segments. In multiple sclerosis, normalized Chao1 diversity was significantly below that of controls. When the samples were clustered directly with F measure, those that had been prepared in the same batch showed strong co-clustering.

The CDR3 is 16 amino acids. CDR1 and CDR2 (germline): LNHNV, YYDKDF (reference sequence). As for this clonotype: Its antigen is as yet unknown. A read error may produce the germline difference seen at one junction end.

cDNA libraries of TCR beta carried unique molecular identifiers. The yield from roughly 1 to 10 million T cells was 500,000 or so cDNA molecules in total. TCRdb redid the calling of the PCR reads with MiXCR, one entry per CDR3 protein. The sample comprises about 540,000 distinct CDR3 sequences, 30% to 40% of which are singletons, and about 6% rests with the top ten. The sequencing sample was made of blood. V gene TRBV15 combines with J gene TRBJ2-1; 8 bases match TRBD1. The sequence derives from a girl aged 2 to 17 with multiple sclerosis. The CDR3 protein is CATGRTGSSSYNEQFF. CDR3 in DNA: TGTGCCACCGGCAGGACAGGGTCAAGCTCCTACAATGAGCAGTTCTTC.